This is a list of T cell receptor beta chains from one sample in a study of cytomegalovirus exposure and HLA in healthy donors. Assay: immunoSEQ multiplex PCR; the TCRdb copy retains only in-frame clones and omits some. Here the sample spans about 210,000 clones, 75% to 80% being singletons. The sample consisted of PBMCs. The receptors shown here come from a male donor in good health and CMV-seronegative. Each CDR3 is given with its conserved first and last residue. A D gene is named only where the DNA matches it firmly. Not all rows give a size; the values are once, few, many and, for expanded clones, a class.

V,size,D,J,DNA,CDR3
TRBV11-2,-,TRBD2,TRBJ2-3,TGTGCCAGCAGCCCCCGGGAGGGTTCAAGGGGCACAGATACGCAGTATTTT,CASSPREGSRGTDTQYF
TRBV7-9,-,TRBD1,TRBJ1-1,TGTGCCAGCAGTTTGGACAGGTGGTTTGCTTTCTTT,CASSLDRWFAFF
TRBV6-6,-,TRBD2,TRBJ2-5,TGTGCCAGCAGTTACTCGACTAGCGCCTCTTGGGCCCAGTACTTC,CASSYSTSASWAQYF
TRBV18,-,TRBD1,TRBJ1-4,TGTGCCAGCTCCCGACAGGGCTCTAATGAAAAACTGTTTTTT,CASSRQGSNEKLFF
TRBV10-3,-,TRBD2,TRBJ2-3,TGTGCCATCAGTGAGTTCGGACTAGCGGGGGCCGGGGATACGCAGTATTTT,CAISEFGLAGAGDTQYF
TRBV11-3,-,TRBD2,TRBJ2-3,TGTGCCAGCAGCCTGCTAGCGGACACAGATACGCAGTATTTT,CASSLLADTDTQYF
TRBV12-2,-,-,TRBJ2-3,TGTGCAAGTCGCTTAGCGATTAGGACTAGCGGGAGTATGAGGGACACAGATACGCAGTATTTT,CASRLAIRTSGSMRDTDTQYF
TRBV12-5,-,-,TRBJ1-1,TGTGCTAGTGGTTTCCTAACCGGGACTATAGGGAACACTGAAGCTTTCTTT,CASGFLTGTIGNTEAFF
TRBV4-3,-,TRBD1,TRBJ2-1,TGCGCCAGCAGCCAAGAACCGGACAGGGTTTATGGCAATGAGCAGTTCTTC,CASSQEPDRVYGNEQFF
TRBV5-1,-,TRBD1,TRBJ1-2,TGCGCCAGCAGCTTGGCCGGGGGGACAGGGACGGACTATGGCTACACCTTC,CASSLAGGTGTDYGYTF
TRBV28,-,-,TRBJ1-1,TGTGCCAGCAGTTTCGGGTACAAGGGGGAGAACACTGAAGCTTTCTTT,CASSFGYKGENTEAFF
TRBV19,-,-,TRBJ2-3,TGTGCCAGTAGTATAGTTCTTACGGGGTCAAGCACAGATACGCAGTATTTT,CASSIVLTGSSTDTQYF
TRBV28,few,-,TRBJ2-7,TGTGCCAGCACCTTAGACAGTAAATACGAGCAGTACTTC,CASTLDSKYEQYF
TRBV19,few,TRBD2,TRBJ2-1,TGTGCCAGTAGTCTCTTTAGCGGGACCCTCAATGAGCAGTTCTTC,CASSLFSGTLNEQFF
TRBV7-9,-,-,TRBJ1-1,TGTGCCAGCAGCTCCTTCGGTTCGAGGACTGAAGCTTTCTTT,CASSSFGSRTEAFF
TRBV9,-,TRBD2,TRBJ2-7,TGTGCCAGCAGCGCTCGAACTCTGACTAGCGGGTCGGACGAGCAGTACTTC,CASSARTLTSGSDEQYF
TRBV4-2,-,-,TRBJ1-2,TGTGCCAGCAGCCAAGATTACAGTGGCTACACCTTC,CASSQDYSGYTF
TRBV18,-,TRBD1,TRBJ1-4,TGTGCCAGCTCACCACAGAGTCAGGGGGGAGAAAAACTGTTTTTT,CASSPQSQGGEKLFF
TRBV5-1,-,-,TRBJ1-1,TGCGCCAGCAGCTTGGTGCGGGGGGACGGCCTGAACACTGAAGCTTTCTTT,CASSLVRGDGLNTEAFF
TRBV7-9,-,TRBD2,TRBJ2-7,TGTTCCAGCAGCTCAAGACTAGCGGTCTCCTACGAGCAGTACTTC,CSSSSRLAVSYEQYF
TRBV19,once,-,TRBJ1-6,TGTGCCAGTAGTACATTCCCTCATTCCTCGACAGCCAATAATTCACCCCTCCACTTT,CASSTFPHSSTANNSPLHF
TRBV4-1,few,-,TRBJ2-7,TGCGCCAGCAGCCAAGAATTGCAGGGATTCTACGAGCAGTACTTC,CASSQELQGFYEQYF
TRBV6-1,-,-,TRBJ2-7,TGTGCCAGCTCCTACCGAGCCTACGAGCAGTACTTC,CASSYRAYEQYF
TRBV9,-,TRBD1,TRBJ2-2,TGTGCCAGCAGCCCCCGGACAGGGTCGGCCGGGGAGCTGTTTTTT,CASSPRTGSAGELFF
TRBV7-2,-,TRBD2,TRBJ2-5,TGTGCCAGCAGCTTACTTGGGCTAGCGGGAGTCAGGGAGACCCAGTACTTC,CASSLLGLAGVRETQYF
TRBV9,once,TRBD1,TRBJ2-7,TGTGCCAGCAGCGTAGGGGCAGGGGGTCCATCTGAGCAGTACTTC,CASSVGAGGPSEQYF
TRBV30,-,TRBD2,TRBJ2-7,TGTGCCTGGAGTAATAGGGAACTAGCGGGTCCAAGGGCCTCCTACGAGCAGTACTTC,CAWSNRELAGPRASYEQYF
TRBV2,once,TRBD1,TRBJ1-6,TGTGCCAGCACCCCGGCGGGACAGGGCGGTTCACCCCTCCACTTT,CASTPAGQGGSPLHF
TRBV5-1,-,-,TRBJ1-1,TGCGCCAGCAGCGCAGACAGTCAAAACACTGAAGCTTTCTTT,CASSADSQNTEAFF
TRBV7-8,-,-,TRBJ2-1,TGTGCCAGCAGCTTAGCCGGCGGCGATGAGCAGTTCTTC,CASSLAGGDEQFF
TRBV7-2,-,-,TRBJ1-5,TGTGCCAGCAGCTTGGGGACTGAGGGGCGGAGCAATCAGCCCCAGCATTTT,CASSLGTEGRSNQPQHF
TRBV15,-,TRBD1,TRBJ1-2,TGTGCCACCAGCAGAGGGGACAGGGGTAACTATGGCTACACCTTC,CATSRGDRGNYGYTF
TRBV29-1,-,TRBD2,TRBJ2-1,TGCAGCGTTGGAGCGGGAGGTTGGGATGAGCAGTTCTTC,CSVGAGGWDEQFF
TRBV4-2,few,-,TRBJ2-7,TGTGCCAGCAGCCTTACGGACGGGAATGACTACGAGCAGTACTTC,CASSLTDGNDYEQYF
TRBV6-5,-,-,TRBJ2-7,TGTGCCAGCAGGGGGGGGCTCGAGCAGTACTTC,CASRGGLEQYF
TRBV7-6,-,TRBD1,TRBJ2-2,TGTGCCAGCAGCCGCCGACAGGGTGGCACCGGGGAGCTGTTTTTT,CASSRRQGGTGELFF
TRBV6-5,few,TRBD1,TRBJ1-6,TGTGCCAGCAGTCCCGGGACAGGGGGGAGTTCACCCCTCCACTTT,CASSPGTGGSSPLHF
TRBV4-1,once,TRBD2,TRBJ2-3,TGCGCCAGCAGCCCCCGCGGAGCGGGGGGCACAGATACGCAGTATTTT,CASSPRGAGGTDTQYF
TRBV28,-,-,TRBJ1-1,TGTGCCTCAAAGAGGGCCGGGGGGCATATGAACACTGAAGCTTTCTTT,CASKRAGGHMNTEAFF
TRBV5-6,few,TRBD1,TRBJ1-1,TGTGCCAGCAGCTTGGCGGTAGGGGACAGGGCTGCTTTCTTT,CASSLAVGDRAAFF